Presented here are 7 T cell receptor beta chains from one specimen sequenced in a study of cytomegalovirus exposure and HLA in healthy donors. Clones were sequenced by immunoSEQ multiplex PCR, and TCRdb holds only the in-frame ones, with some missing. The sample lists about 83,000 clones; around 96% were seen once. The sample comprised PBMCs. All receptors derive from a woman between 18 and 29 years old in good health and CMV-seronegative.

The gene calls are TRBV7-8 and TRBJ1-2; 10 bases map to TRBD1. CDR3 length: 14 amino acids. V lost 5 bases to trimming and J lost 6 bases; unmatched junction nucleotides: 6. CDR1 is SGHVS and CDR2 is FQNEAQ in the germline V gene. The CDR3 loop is CASSPGQGTDGYTF. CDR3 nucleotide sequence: TGTGCCAGCAGCCCGGGACAGGGGACGGATGGCTACACCTTC.

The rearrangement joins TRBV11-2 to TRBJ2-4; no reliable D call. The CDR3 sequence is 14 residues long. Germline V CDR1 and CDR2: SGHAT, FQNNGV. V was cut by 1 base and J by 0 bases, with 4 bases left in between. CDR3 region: CASSLVQAKNIQYF. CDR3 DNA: TGTGCCAGCAGCTTAGTTCAAGCCAAAAACATTCAGTACTTC.

CDR3 amino acids: CASSGQGNTGELFF. For the CDR3, the DNA is TGTGCCAGCAGTGGTCAGGGGAACACCGGGGAGCTGTTTTTT. The chain has TRBV2 and TRBJ2-2, with D possibly matching TRBD1 (5 bases). There are 14 residues in the CDR3. The V gene's germline CDR1 is SNHLY and CDR2 FYNNEI. V was shortened by 4 bases and J by 1 base, with 7 bases between the two germline ends.

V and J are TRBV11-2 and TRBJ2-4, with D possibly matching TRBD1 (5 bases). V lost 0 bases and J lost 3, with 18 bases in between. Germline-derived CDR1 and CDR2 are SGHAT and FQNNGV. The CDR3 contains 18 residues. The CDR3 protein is CASSLDPPSRADKNIQYF. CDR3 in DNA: TGTGCCAGCAGCTTAGACCCCCCCAGCAGGGCAGACAAAAACATTCAGTACTTC.

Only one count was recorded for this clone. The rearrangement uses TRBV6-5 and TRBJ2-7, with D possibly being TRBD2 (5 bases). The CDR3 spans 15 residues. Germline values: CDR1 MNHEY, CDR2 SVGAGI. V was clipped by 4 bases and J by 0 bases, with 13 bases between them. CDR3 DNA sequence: TGTGCCAGCAGTTCCGGACTTTCGATCTCCTACGAGCAGTACTTC. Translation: CASSSGLSISYEQYF.

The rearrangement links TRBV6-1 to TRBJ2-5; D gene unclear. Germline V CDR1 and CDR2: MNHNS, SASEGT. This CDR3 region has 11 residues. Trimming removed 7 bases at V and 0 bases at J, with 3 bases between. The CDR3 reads CASIYQETQYF. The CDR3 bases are TGTGCCAGCATCTACCAAGAGACCCAGTACTTC.

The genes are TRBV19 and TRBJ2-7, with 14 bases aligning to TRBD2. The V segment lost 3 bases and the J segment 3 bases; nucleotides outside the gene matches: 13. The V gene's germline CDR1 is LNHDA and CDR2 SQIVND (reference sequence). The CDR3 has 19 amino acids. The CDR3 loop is CASSIRPGTSGSQGYEQYF. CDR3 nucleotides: TGTGCCAGTAGTATCCGACCCGGGACTAGCGGGAGCCAGGGCTACGAGCAGTACTTC.